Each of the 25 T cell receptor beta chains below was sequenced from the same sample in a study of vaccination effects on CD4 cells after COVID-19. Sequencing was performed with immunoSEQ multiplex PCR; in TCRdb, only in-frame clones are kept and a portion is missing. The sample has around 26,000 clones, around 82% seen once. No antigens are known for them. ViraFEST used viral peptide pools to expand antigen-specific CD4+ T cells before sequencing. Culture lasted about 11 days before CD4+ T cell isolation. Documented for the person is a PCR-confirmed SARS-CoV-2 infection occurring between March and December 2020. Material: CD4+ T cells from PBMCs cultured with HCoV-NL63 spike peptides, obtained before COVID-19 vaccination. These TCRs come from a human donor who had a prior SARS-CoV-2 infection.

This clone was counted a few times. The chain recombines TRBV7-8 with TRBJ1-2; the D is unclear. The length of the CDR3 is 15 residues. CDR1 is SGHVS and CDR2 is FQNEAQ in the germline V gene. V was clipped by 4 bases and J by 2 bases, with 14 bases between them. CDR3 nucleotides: TGTGCCAGCAGCTCTCCGGGGTTAGTGAACTATGGCTACACCTTC. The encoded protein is CASSSPGLVNYGYTF.

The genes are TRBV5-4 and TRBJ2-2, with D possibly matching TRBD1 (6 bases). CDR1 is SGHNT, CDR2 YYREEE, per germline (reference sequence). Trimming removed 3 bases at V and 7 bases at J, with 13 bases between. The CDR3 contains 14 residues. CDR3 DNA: TGTGCCAGCAGCTCCGACAGGCCCTACGGGGAGCTGTTTTTT. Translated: CASSSDRPYGELFF.

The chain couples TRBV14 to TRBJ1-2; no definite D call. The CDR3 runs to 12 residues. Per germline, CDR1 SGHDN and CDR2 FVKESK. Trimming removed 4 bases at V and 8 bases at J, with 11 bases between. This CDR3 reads CASSLALGGYTF. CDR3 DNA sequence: TGTGCCAGCAGCCTCGCCCTGGGGGGCTACACCTTC.

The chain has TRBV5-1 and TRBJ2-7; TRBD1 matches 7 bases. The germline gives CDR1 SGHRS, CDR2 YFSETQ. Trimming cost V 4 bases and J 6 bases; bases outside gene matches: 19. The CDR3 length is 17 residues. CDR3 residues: CASSPGLSTGVSGEQYF. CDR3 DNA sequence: TGCGCCAGCAGCCCCGGACTTTCTACAGGGGTCTCCGGCGAGCAGTACTTC.

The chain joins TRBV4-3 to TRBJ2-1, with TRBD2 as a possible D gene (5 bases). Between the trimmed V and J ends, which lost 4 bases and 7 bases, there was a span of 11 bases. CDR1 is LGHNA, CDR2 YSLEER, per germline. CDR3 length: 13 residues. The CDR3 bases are TGCGCCAGCAGCCCCCTACTAGAAAATGAGCAGTTCTTC. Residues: CASSPLLENEQFF.

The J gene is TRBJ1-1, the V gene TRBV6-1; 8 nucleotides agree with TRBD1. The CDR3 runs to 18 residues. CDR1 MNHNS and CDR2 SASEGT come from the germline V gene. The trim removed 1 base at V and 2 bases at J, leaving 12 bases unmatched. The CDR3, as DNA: TGTGCCAGCAGTGAAGGGAACCCCCGACAGGGGCGAAACACTGAAGCTTTCTTT. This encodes CASSEGNPRQGRNTEAFF.

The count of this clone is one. Written as DNA, the CDR3 is TGTGCTCGTCAAGCGGGAGTTTACAATGAGCAGTTCTTC. Protein sequence: CARQAGVYNEQFF. This chain joins TRBV30 and TRBJ2-1; 8 nucleotides align to TRBD2. Germline CDR1 reads GTSNPN; CDR2 reads SVGIG (reference sequence). CDR3 length: 13 residues.

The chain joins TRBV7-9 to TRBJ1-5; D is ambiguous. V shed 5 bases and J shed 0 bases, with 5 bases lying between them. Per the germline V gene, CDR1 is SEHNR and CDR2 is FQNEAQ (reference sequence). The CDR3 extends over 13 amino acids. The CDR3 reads CASSQDSNQPQHF. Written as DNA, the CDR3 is TGTGCCAGCAGCCAAGATAGCAATCAGCCCCAGCATTTT.

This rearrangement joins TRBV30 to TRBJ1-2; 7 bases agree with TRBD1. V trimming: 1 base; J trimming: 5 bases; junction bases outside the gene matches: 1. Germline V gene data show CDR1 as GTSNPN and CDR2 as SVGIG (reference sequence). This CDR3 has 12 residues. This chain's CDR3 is CAWSEQGYGYTF. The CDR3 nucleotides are TGTGCCTGGAGTGAACAGGGGTATGGCTACACCTTC.

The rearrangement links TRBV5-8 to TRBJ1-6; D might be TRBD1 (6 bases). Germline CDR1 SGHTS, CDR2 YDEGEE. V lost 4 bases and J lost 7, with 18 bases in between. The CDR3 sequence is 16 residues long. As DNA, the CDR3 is TGTGCCAGCAGCCGAAACCGGGACAATTCGAATTCACCCCTCCACTTT. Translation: CASSRNRDNSNSPLHF.

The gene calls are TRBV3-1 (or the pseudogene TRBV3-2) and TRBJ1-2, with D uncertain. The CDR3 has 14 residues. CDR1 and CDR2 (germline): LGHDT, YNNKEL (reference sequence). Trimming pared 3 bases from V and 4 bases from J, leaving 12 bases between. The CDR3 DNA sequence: TGTGCCAGCAGCCATCGAGGGCTCCTCTATGGCTACACCTTC. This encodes CASSHRGLLYGYTF.

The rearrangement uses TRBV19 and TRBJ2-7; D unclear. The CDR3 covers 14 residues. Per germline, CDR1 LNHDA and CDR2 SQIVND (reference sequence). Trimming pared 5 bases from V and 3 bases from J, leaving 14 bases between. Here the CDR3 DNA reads TGTGCCAGTAGTCCGAAACGTACAAGCTACGAGCAGTACTTC. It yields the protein CASSPKRTSYEQYF.

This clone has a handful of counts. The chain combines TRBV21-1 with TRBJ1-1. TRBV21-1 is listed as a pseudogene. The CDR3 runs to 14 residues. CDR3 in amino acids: CASSKETVDTEAFF. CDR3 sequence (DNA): TGTGCCAGCAGCAAAGAGACGGTGGACACTGAAGCTTTCTTT.

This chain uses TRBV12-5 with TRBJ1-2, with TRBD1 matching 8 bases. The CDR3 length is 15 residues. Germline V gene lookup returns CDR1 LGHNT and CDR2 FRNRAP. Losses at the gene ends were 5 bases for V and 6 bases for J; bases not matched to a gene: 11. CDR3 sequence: CASGHQNRGEDGYTF. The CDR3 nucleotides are TGTGCTAGTGGTCATCAGAACAGGGGGGAAGATGGCTACACCTTC.

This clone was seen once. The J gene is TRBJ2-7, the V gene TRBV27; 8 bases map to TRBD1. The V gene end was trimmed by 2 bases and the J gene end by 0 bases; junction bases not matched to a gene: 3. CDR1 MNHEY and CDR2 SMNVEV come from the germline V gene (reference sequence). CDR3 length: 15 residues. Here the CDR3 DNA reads TGTGCCAGCAGTTTAGAAACAGGGGGCTCCTACGAGCAGTACTTC. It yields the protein CASSLETGGSYEQYF.

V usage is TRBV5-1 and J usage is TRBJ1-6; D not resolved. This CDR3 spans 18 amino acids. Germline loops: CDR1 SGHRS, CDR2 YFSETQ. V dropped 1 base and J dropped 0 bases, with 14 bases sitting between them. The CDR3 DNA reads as TGCGCCAGCAGCTTGAGTGGAGGGTGGTTCTCCTATAATTCACCCCTCCACTTT. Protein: CASSLSGGWFSYNSPLHF.

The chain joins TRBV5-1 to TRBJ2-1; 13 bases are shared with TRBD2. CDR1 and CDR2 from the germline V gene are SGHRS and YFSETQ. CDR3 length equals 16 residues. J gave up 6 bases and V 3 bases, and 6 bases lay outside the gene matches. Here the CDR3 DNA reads TGCGCCAGCAGCTATGAACTAGCGGGAGGGGCCAATGAGCAGTTCTTC. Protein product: CASSYELAGGANEQFF.

CDR3 nucleotide sequence: TGTGCCAGCGGGACTAGCGCACTTGTGCAGTACTTC. Amino acid sequence: CASGTSALVQYF. V is TRBV7-8 and J is TRBJ2-7; 10 bases agree with TRBD2. CDR3 length: 12 amino acids. Germline V lookup: CDR1 SGHVS, CDR2 FQNEAQ. Germline trimming cut 8 bases from V and 9 bases from J; bases unmatched to any gene: 7.

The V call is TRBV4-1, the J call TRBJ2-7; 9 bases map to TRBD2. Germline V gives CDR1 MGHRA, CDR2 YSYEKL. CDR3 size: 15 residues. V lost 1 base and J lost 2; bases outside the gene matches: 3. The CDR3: CASSQGLAVTYEQYF. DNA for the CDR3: TGCGCCAGCAGCCAAGGACTAGCGGTTACCTACGAGCAGTACTTC.

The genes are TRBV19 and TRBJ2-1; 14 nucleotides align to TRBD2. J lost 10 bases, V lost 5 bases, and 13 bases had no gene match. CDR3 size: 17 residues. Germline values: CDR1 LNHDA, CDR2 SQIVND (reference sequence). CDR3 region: CASSPAGGLAGVSEQFF. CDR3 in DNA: TGTGCCAGTAGTCCCGCAGGGGGACTAGCGGGAGTTAGCGAGCAGTTCTTC.

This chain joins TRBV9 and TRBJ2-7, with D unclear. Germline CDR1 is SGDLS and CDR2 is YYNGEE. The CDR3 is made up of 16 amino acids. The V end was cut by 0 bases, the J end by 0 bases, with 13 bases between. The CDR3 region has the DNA TGTGCCAGCAGCGTAGGGGGTCACAGTACCTCCTACGAGCAGTACTTC. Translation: CASSVGGHSTSYEQYF.

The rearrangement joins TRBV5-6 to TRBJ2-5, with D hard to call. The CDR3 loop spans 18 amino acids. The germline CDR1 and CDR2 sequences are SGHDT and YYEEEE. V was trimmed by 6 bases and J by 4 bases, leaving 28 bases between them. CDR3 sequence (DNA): TGTGCCAGCACCCTGTGGGGTTGGTCGACCCGTATAGGAGAGACCCAGTACTTC. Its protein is CASTLWGWSTRIGETQYF.

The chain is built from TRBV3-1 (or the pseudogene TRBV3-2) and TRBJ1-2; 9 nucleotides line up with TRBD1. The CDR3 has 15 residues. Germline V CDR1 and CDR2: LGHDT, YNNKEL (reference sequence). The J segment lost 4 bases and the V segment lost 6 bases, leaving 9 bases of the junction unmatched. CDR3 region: CASRSRQGGRYGYTF. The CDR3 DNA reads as TGTGCCAGCAGATCCAGACAGGGGGGACGCTATGGCTACACCTTC.

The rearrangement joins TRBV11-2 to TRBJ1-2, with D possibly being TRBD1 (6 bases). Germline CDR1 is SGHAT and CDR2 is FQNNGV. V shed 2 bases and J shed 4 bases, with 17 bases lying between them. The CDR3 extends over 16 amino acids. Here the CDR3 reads CASSLRRADRPYGYTF. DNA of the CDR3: TGTGCCAGCAGCTTAAGACGTGCTGACAGGCCCTATGGCTACACCTTC.

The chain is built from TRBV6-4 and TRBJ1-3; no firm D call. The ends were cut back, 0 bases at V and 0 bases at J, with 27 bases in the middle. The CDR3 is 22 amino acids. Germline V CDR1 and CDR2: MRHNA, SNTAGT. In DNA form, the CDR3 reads TGTGCCAGCAGTGACTCGGGTTTGGCGCAAACGGGCAGAAAGGACTCTGGAAACACCATATATTTT. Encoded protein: CASSDSGLAQTGRKDSGNTIYF.